This record concerns one T cell receptor beta chain sequence. Its antigen is still unknown. This record comes from a study of T-cell reconstitution after alpha-beta-depleted transplantation in children. Points from the study as a whole: Newly made T cells mostly supplied T-cell counts and diversity one year after transplant. Expanded graft clones numbering several hundred reportedly gave rise to alpha-beta T cells about two months after transplant. Some patients showed high day-60 TCRbeta diversity, which derived from surviving recipient T cells and thymic progenitors.

Trimming cost V 10 bases and J 1 base, with 19 bases left between them. The CDR3 length is 15 residues. CDR1 and CDR2 from the germline V gene are LGHNA and YNFKEQ. A TCRbeta library incorporating unique molecular identifiers was prepared. TCRdb used MiXCR to reprocess the PCR reads, holding one entry per CDR3 protein. The table lists about 200,000 distinct CDR3 sequences, around 7% of them singletons, with 5.5% in the top ten. The source material was PBMCs, sampled before TCRalphabeta/CD19-depleted stem cell transplant. The chain uses TRBV4-2 and TRBJ1-1; D may be TRBD1 (5 bases). This sequence was found in a boy younger than 10 with acute lymphoblastic leukemia, due to receive a stem cell transplant. CDR3 DNA sequence: TGTGCCATGAGCCCCCACCGGGGACCGAACACTGAAGCTTTCTTT. Amino acids: CAMSPHRGPNTEAFF.